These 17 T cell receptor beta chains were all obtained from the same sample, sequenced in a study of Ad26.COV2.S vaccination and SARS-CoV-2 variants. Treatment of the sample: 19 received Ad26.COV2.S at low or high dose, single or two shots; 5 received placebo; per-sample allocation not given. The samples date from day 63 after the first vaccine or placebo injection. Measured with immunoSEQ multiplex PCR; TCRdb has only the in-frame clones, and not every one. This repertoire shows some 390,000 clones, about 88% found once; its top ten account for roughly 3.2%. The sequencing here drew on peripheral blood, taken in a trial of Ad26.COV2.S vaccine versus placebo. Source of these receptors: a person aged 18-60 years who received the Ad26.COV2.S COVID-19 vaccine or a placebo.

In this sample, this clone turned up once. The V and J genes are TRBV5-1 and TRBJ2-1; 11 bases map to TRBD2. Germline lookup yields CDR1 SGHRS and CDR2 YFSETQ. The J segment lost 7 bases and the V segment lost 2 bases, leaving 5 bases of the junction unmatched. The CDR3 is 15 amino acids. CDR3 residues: CASSFSGGVLNEQFF. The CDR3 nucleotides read TGCGCCAGCAGCTTTAGCGGGGGGGTTTTAAATGAGCAGTTCTTC.

This chain's CDR3 is CASGLYDRAQETQYF. The CDR3 DNA sequence: TGTGCTAGTGGCCTCTATGACAGGGCGCAAGAGACCCAGTACTTC. The chain uses TRBV12-5 and TRBJ2-5, with 7 bases matching TRBD1. The CDR3 contains 15 residues. V lost 6 bases to trimming and J lost 2 bases; unmatched junction nucleotides: 9. Germline V lookup: CDR1 LGHNT, CDR2 FRNRAP.

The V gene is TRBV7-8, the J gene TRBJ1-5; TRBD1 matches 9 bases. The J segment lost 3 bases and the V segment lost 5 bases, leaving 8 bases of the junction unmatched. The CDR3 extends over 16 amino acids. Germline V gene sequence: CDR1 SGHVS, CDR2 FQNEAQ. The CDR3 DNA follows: TGTGCCAGCAGCCCTCGGACAGGGGCGACCAATCAGCCCCAGCATTTT. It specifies CASSPRTGATNQPQHF. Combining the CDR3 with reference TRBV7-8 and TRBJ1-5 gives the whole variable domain GAGVSQSPRYKVAKRGQDVALRCDPISGHVSLFWYQQALGQGPEFLTYFQNEAQLDKSGLPSDRFFAERPEGSVSTLKIQRTQQEDSAVYLCASSPRTGATNQPQHFGDGTRLSIL.

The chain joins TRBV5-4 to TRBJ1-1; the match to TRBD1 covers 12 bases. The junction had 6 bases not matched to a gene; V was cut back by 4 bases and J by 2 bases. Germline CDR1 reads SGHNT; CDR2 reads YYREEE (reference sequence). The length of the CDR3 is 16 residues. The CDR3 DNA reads TGTGCCAGCAGCCCGGCCGGGACAGGGGGCAACACTGAAGCTTTCTTT. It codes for CASSPAGTGGNTEAFF.

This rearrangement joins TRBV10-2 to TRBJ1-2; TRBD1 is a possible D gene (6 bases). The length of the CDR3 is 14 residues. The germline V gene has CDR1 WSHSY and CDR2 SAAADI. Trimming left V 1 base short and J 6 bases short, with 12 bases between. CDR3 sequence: CASSELGQGNGYTF. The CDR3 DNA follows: TGCGCCAGCAGTGAGTTGGGTCAGGGGAATGGCTACACCTTC.

Here the CDR3 DNA reads TGTGCCAGCAGCCTTCAGGGGTCGCCTGGAAACACCATATATTTT. Protein product: CASSLQGSPGNTIYF. The V gene is TRBV7-2, the J gene TRBJ1-3; perhaps TRBD1 as D (6 bases). There are 15 residues in the CDR3. The V and J ends lost 5 bases and 2 bases respectively, with 13 bases between them. Germline values: CDR1 SGHTA, CDR2 FQGNSA.

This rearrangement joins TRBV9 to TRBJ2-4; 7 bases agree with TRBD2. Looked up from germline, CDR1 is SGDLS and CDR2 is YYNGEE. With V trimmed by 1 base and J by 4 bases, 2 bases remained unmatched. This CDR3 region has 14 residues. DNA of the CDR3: TGTGCCAGCAGCGTAAGTAGCGGGAAAAACATTCAGTACTTC. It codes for CASSVSSGKNIQYF.

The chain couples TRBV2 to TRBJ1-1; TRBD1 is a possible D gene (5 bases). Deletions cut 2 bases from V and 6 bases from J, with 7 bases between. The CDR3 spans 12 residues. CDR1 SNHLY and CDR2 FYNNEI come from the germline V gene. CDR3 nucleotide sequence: TGTGCCAGCAGTGAATCGGGGGCTGAAGCTTTCTTT. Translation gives CASSESGAEAFF. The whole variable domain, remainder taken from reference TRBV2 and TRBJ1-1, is EPEVTQTPSHQVTQMGQEVILRCVPISNHLYFYWYRQILGQKVEFLVSFYNNEISEKSEIFDDQFSVERPDGSNFTLKIRSTKLEDSAMYFCASSESGAEAFFGQGTRLTVV.

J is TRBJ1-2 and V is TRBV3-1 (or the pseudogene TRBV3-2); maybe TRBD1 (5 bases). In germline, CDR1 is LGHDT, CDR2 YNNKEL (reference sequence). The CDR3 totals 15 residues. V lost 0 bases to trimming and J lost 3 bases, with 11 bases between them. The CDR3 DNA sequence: TGTGCCAGCAGCCAAGACAGGGAAGGCTACTATGGCTACACCTTC. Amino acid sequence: CASSQDREGYYGYTF.

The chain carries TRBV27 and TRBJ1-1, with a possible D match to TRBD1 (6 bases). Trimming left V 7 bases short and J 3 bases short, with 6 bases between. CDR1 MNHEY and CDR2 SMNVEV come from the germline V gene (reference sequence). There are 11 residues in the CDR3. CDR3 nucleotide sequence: TGTGCCAGCAAGGGGGACACTGAAGCTTTCTTT. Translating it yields CASKGDTEAFF.

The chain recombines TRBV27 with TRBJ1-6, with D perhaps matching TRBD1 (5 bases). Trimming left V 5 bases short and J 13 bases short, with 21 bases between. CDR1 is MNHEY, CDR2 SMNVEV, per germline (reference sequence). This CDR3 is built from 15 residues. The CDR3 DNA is TGTGCCAGCAGTAGGGGACTCAGTGTGGAATTTCCCCTCCACTTT. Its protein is CASSRGLSVEFPLHF.

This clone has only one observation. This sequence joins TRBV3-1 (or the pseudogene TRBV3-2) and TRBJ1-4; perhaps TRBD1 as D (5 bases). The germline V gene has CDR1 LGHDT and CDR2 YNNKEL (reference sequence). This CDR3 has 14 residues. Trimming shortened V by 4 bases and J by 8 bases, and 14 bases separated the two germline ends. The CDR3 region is CASSRPEAGEKLFF. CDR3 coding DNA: TGTGCCAGCAGCCGCCCCGAGGCAGGGGAAAAACTGTTTTTT.

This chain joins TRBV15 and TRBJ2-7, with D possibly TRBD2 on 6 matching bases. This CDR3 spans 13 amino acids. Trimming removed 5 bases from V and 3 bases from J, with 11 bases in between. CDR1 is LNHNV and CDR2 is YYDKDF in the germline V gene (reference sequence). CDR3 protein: CATSPGGNYEQYF. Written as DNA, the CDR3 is TGTGCCACCAGCCCGGGCGGGAACTACGAGCAGTACTTC. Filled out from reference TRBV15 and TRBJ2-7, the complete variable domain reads DAMVIQNPRYQVTQFGKPVTLSCSQTLNHNVMYWYQQKSSQAPKLLFHYYDKDFNNEADTPDNFQSRRPNTSFCFLDIRSPGLGDTAMYLCATSPGGNYEQYFGPGTRLTVT.

This chain's CDR3 is CASSQDSKETQYF. In DNA, the CDR3 is TGTGCCAGCAGCCAAGATAGCAAGGAGACCCAGTACTTC. The chain has TRBV4-2 and TRBJ2-5; no definite D call. The CDR3 spans 13 residues. CDR1 and CDR2 (germline): LGHNA, YNFKEQ. V gave up 0 bases and J gave up 5 bases, with 7 bases separating them.

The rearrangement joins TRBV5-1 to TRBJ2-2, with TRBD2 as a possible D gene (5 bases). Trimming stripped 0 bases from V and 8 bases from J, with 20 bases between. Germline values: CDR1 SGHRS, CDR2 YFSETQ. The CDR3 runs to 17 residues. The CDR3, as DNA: TGCGCCAGCAGCTTGGATCCGAGGACGACGGAGGAGGGGGAGCTGTTTTTT. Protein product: CASSLDPRTTEEGELFF.

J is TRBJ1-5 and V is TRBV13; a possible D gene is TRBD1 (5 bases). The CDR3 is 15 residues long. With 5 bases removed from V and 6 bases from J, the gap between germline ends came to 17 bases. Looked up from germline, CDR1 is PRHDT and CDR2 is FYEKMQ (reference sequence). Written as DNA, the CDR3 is TGTGCCAGCAGCCGCGGGACCGGGGCAGGTCAGCCCCAGCATTTT. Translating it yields CASSRGTGAGQPQHF.

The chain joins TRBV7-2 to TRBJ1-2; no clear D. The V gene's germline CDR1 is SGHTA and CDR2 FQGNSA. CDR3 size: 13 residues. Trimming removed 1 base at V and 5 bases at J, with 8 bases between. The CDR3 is CASSLGIGYGYTF. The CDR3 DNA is TGTGCCAGCAGCTTAGGTATAGGTTATGGCTACACCTTC.